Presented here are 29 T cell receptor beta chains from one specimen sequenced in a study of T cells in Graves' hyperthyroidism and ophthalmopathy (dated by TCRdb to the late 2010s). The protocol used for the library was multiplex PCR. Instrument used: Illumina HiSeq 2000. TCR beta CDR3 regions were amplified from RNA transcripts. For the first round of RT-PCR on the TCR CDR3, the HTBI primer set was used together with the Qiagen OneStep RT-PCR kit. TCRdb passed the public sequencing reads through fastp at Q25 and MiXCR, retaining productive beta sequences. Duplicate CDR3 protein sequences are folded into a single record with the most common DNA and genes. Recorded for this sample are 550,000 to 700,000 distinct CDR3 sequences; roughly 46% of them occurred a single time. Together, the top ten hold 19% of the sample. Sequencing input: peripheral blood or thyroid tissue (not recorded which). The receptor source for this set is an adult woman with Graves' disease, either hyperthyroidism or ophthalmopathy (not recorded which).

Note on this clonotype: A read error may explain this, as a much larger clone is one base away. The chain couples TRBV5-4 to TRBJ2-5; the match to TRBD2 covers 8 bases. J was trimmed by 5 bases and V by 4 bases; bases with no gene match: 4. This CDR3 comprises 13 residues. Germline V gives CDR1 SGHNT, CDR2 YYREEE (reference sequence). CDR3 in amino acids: CASSPQREETQYF. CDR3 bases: TGTGCCAGCAGCCCACAGCGGGAGGAGACCCAGTACTTC.

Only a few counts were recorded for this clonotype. CDR3 sequence reads: CSVTGTDQETQYF. The CDR3 DNA reads as TGCAGCGTAACAGGGACTGACCAAGAGACCCAGTACTTC. The genes are TRBV29-1 and TRBJ2-5, with D possibly called TRBD1 or TRBD2 (6 bases each). Germline V lookup: CDR1 SQVTM, CDR2 ANQGSEA. This CDR3 has 13 residues. V lost 6 bases to trimming and J lost 0 bases, with 11 bases between them.

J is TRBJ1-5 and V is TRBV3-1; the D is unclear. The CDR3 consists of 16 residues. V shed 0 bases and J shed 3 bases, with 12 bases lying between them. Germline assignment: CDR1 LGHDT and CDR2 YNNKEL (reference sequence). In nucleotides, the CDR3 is TGTGCCAGCAGCCAAGACTTGGGTGAACCCAATCAGCCCCAGCATTTT. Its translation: CASSQDLGEPNQPQHF.

The CDR3 region is CASSDAGVAYEQYF. The CDR3 region has the DNA TGCGCCAGCAGTGATGCGGGGGTAGCCTACGAGCAGTACTTC. The chain carries TRBV10-2 and TRBJ2-7; 7 bases fit TRBD2. The V gene's germline CDR1 is WSHSY and CDR2 SAAADI. V gave up 3 bases and J gave up 2 bases; unmatched junction bases: 4. This CDR3 has 14 amino acids.

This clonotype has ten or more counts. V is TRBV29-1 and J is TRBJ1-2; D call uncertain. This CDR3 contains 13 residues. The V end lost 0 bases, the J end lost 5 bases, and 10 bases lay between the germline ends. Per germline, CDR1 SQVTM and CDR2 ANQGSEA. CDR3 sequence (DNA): TGCAGCGTTGAAGAAACTGGGAGTTATGGCTACACCTTC. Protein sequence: CSVEETGSYGYTF.

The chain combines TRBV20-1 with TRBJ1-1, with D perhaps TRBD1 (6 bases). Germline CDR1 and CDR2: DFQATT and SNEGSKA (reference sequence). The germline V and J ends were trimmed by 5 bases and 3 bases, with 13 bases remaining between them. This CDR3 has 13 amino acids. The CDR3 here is CSAWRGEDTEAFF. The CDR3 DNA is TGCAGTGCTTGGAGGGGGGAGGACACTGAAGCTTTCTTT.

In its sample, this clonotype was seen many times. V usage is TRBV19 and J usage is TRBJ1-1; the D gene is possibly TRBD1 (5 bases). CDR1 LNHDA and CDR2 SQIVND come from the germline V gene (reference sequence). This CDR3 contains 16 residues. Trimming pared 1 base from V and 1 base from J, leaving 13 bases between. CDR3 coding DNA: TGTGCCAGTAGTATAGTCTACGGGGGAGGGAACACTGAAGCTTTCTTT. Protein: CASSIVYGGGNTEAFF.

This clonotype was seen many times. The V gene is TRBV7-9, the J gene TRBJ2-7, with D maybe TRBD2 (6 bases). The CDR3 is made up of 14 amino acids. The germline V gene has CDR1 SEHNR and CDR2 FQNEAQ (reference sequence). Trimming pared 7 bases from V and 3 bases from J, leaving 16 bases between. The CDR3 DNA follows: TGTGCCAGCACCTCTCGACTAGTACGCTACGAGCAGTACTTC. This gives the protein CASTSRLVRYEQYF.

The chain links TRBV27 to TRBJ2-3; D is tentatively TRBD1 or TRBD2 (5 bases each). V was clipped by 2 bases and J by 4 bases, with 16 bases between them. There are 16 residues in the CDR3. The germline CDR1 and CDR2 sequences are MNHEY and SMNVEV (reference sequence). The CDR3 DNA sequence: TGTGCCAGCAGTTTAGGGGTGGGGGTATTGGCAGATACGCAGTATTTT. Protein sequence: CASSLGVGVLADTQYF.

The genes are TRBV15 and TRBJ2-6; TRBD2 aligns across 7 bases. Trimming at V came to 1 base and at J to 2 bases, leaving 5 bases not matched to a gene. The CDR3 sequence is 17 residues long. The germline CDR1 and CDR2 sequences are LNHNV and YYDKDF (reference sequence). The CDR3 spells CATSRGGGSTGANVLTF. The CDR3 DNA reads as TGTGCCACCAGCAGAGGTGGCGGGAGCACTGGGGCCAACGTCCTGACTTTC.

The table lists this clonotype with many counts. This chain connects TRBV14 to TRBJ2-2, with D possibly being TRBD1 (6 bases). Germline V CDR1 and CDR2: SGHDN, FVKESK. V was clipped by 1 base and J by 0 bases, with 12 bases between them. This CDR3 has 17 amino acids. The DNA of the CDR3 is TGTGCCAGCAGCCAAGTTCGGGGACAAACGAACACCGGGGAGCTGTTTTTT. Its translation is CASSQVRGQTNTGELFF. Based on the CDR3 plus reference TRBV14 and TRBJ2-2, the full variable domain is EAGVTQFPSHSVIEKGQTVTLRCDPISGHDNLYWYRRVMGKEIKFLLHFVKESKQDESGMPNNRFLAERTGGTYSTLKVQPAELEDSGVYFCASSQVRGQTNTGELFFGEGSRLTVL.

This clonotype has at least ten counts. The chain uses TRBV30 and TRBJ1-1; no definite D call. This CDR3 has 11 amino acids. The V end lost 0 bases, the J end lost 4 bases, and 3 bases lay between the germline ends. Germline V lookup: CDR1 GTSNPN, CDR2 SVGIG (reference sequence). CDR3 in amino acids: CAWSVGTEAFF. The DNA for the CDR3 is TGTGCCTGGAGTGTGGGCACTGAAGCTTTCTTT. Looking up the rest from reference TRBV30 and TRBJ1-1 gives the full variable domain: SQTIHQWPATLVQPVGSPLSLECTVEGTSNPNLYWYRQAAGRGLQLLFYSVGIGQISSEVPQNLSASRPQDRQFILSSKKLLLSDSGFYLCAWSVGTEAFFGQGTRLTVV.

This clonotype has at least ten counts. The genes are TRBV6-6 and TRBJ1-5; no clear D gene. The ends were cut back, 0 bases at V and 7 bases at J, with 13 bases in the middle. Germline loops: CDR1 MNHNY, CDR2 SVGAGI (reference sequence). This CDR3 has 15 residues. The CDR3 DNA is TGTGCCAGCAGTTACTCGATGGGAGTGGGCCAGCCCCAGCATTTT. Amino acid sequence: CASSYSMGVGQPQHF.

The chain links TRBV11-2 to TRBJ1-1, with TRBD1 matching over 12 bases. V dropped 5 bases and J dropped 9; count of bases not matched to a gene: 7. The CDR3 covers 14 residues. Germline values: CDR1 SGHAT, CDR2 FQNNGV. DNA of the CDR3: TGTGCCAGCAGCCCCTGGGGACAGGGGGCTCAAGCTTTCTTT. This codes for CASSPWGQGAQAFF.

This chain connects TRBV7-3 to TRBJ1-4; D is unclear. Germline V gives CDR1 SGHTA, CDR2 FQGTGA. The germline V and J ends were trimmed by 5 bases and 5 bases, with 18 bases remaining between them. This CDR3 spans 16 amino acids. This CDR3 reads CASSPPGGGMNEKLFF. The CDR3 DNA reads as TGTGCCAGCAGCCCACCCGGTGGAGGGATGAATGAAAAACTGTTTTTT.

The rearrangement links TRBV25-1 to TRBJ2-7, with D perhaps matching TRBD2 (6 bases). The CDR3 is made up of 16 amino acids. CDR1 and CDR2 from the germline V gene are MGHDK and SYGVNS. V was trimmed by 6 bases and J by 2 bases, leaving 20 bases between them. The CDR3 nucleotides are TGTGCCAGCAGCCCGCGAGCTCGGGACTCAACCTACGAGCAGTACTTC. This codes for CASSPRARDSTYEQYF.

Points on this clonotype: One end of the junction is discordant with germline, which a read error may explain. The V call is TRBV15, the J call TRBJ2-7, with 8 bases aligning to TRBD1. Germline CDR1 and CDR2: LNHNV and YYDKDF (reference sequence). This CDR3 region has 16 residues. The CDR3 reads CASSQEGGQVPYEQYF. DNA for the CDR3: TGTGCCAGCAGCCAAGAAGGGGGACAGGTCCCCTACGAGCAGTACTTC.

The CDR3 DNA is TGCAGTGCTAGAGCCAGGGGGCAAGAAACTGAAGCTTTCTTT. Its protein is CSARARGQETEAFF. This sequence joins TRBV20-1 and TRBJ1-1; 8 bases map to TRBD1. With V trimmed by 1 base and J by 5 bases, 6 bases remained unmatched. The CDR3 loop spans 14 amino acids. Germline CDR1 is DFQATT and CDR2 is SNEGSKA (reference sequence).

The chain's CDR3 is CASSRGRTGGTEAFF. The CDR3 DNA sequence: TGTGCCAGCAGTCGAGGAAGGACAGGGGGAACTGAAGCTTTCTTT. The chain combines TRBV27 with TRBJ1-1; TRBD1 matches 10 bases. V lost 5 bases to trimming and J lost 5 bases; unmatched junction nucleotides: 8. Germline loops: CDR1 MNHEY, CDR2 SMNVEV (reference sequence). The CDR3 sequence is 15 residues long.

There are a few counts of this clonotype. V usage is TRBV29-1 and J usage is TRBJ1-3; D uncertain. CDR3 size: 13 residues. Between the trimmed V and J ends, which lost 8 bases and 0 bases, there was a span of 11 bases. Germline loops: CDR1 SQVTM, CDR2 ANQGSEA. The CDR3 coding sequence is TGCAGCAGGGATAGACACTCTGGAAACACCATATATTTT. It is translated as CSRDRHSGNTIYF.

The CDR3 bases are TGTGCCAGCAGTTTCCGAGGTCAGGGGGATGAGACCCAGTACTTC. This translates into CASSFRGQGDETQYF. The chain recombines TRBV13 with TRBJ2-5; TRBD1 agrees at 7 bases. Germline CDR1 and CDR2: PRHDT and FYEKMQ (reference sequence). The CDR3 spans 15 residues. J lost 5 bases, V lost 6 bases, and 12 bases had no gene match. Full variable domain (rest looked up from reference TRBV13 and TRBJ2-5): AAGVIQSPRHLIKEKRETATLKCYPIPRHDTVYWYQQGPGQDPQFLISFYEKMQSDKGSIPDRFSAQQFSDYHSELNMSSLELGDSALYFCASSFRGQGDETQYFGPGTRLLVL.

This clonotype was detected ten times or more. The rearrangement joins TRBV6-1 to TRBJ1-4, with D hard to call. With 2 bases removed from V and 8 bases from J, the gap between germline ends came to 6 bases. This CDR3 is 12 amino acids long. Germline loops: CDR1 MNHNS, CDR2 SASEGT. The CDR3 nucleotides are TGTGCCAGCAGTGAAAGGGCGGAAAAACTGTTTTTT. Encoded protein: CASSERAEKLFF.

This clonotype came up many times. Here the CDR3 reads CASSQGLTSGKQETQYF. For the CDR3, the DNA is TGTGCCAGCAGCCAAGGTTTGACTAGCGGTAAACAAGAGACCCAGTACTTC. The J gene is TRBJ2-5, the V gene TRBV7-2, with 9 bases fitting TRBD2. Germline V gene sequence: CDR1 SGHTA, CDR2 FQGNSA. After removal of 5 bases from V and 2 bases from J, the junction contained 12 bases not matched to a gene. The CDR3 contains 17 residues. Variable domain in full (rest from reference TRBV7-2 and TRBJ2-5): GAGVSQSPSNKVTEKGKDVELRCDPISGHTALYWYRQSLGQGLEFLIYFQGNSAPDKSGLPSDRFSAERTGGSVSTLTIQRTQQEDSAVYLCASSQGLTSGKQETQYFGPGTRLLVL.

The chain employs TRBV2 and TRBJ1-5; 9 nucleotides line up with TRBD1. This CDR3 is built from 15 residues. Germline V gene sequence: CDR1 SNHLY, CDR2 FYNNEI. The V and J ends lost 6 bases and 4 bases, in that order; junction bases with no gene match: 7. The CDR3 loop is CASSPYGQGNQPQHF. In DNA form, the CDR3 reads TGTGCCAGCAGCCCATATGGACAGGGGAATCAGCCCCAGCATTTT.

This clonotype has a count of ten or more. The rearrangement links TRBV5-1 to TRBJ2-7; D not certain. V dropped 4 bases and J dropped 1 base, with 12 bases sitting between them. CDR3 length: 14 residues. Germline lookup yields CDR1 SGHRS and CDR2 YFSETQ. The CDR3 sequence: CASSIPEGSYEQYF. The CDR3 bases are TGCGCCAGCAGCATCCCAGAAGGGTCCTACGAGCAGTACTTC.

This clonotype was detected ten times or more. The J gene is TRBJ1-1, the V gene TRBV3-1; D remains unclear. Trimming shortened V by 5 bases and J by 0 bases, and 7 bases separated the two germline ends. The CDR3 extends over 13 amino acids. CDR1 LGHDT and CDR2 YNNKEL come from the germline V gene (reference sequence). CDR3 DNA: TGTGCCAGCAGCGCAACAGTGAACACTGAAGCTTTCTTT. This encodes CASSATVNTEAFF.

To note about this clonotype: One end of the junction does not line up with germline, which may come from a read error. CDR3 sequence reads: CAASSAVGTGGEAFF. The CDR3 nucleotides are TGTGCCGCCAGCAGCGCCGTAGGAACTGGAGGTGAAGCTTTCTTT. This chain connects TRBV15 to TRBJ1-1, with D hard to call. This CDR3 contains 15 residues. Germline values: CDR1 LNHNV, CDR2 YYDKDF (reference sequence).

Written as DNA, the CDR3 is TGTGCCAGTGCACCGAGCTCTGGAAACACCATATATTTT. Amino acid sequence: CASAPSSGNTIYF. The chain joins TRBV2 to TRBJ1-3; no firm D call. In germline, CDR1 is SNHLY, CDR2 FYNNEI. CDR3 length equals 13 residues. Trimming took 9 bases from V and 0 from J, leaving 9 bases between them.

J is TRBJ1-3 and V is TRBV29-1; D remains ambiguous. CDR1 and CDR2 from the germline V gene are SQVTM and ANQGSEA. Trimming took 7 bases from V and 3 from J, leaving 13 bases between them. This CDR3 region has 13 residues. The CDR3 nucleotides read TGCAGCGGTTCTTTAAGTTATGGAAACACCATATATTTT. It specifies CSGSLSYGNTIYF. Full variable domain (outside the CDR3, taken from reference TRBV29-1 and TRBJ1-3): SAVISQKPSRDICQRGTSLTIQCQVDSQVTMMFWYRQQPGQSLTLIATANQGSEATYESGFVIDKFPISRPNLTFSTLTVSNMSPEDSSIYLCSGSLSYGNTIYFGEGSWLTVV.